This TCR beta chain was captured in a study of cytomegalovirus exposure and HLA in healthy donors. Study conclusions and caveats: Earlier analysis looked at TCR beta V segments, and most were productive about 90% or about 30% of the time.

PCR amplification relied on 60 Vbeta primers (plus 13 Jbeta primers). The repertoire was sequenced with immunoSEQ multiplex PCR; TCRdb's copy has only in-frame clones and lacks some. The clone table shows just over 150,000 clones, with the ten largest holding 1% to 1.5%. Notes on this clone: Its antigen is unknown.

Germline assignment: CDR1 MNHEY and CDR2 SMNVEV (reference sequence). The CDR3 runs 15 residues. V shed 3 bases and J 0 bases; nucleotides not matched to a gene: 4. Specimen: PBMCs. This chain uses TRBV27 with TRBJ2-7; 8 bases are shared with TRBD1. The TCR sequence derives from a woman aged 55-70 years in good health and CMV-seronegative. The CDR3 reads CASSFLTGASYEQYF. The DNA for the CDR3 is TGTGCCAGCAGTTTTTTGACAGGGGCCTCCTACGAGCAGTACTTC.